This T cell receptor (beta chain) was sequenced for a study of T cells in Graves' hyperthyroidism and ophthalmopathy. Study-level points and caveats: Most thyroid clonotypes that were expanded above 0.001 also turned up in blood. The model foresaw ophthalmopathy a median approximately 6.3 months prior to onset.

Points on this clonotype: What it binds is not known.

Amplification of TCR beta CDR3 regions was performed using RNA transcripts as template. TCR CDR3 underwent first-round RT-PCR with the HTBI primer set. One entry per CDR3 protein results from TCRdb running MiXCR on the multiplex PCR reads. The sample contains approximately 600,000 distinct CDR3 sequences, 13% to 15% of which appear only once. Together with thyroid ultrasound, orbital computed tomography, serum thyroxine and TRAb, clinical symptoms were used for diagnoses. Roughly 9.1 ml of fresh peripheral blood supplied the PBMCs. The germline V and J ends were trimmed by 3 bases and 2 bases, with 9 bases remaining between them. Germline CDR1 is LNHDA and CDR2 is SQIVND (reference sequence). The CDR3 is 14 residues long.

This chain connects TRBV19 to TRBJ2-3; TRBD1 might be the D (5 bases). This TCR came from a woman aged 18 to 35 with Graves' ophthalmopathy. Sample: blood. The CDR3 protein is CASSIATVTDTQYF. The CDR3 nucleotides are TGTGCCAGTAGTATTGCGACAGTCACAGATACGCAGTATTTT.